The 20 T cell receptor beta chains below were found in one sample sequenced in a study of early T cells in non-severe SARS-CoV-2 infection. TCRdb re-analysed the 5' RACE reads in MiXCR, keeping a single row per CDR3 protein. Of about 68,000 distinct CDR3 sequences listed, over 9% are singletons. Sequenced sample: whole blood. These receptors all come from an adult who was a healthcare worker with PCR-confirmed SARS-CoV-2 infection or an uninfected control (not recorded which).

This clonotype was seen many times. V and J are TRBV7-2 and TRBJ1-4; 9 nucleotides match TRBD1. This CDR3 is built from 15 residues. V was clipped by 5 bases and J by 8 bases; unmatched bases: 9. Germline CDR1 reads SGHTA; CDR2 reads FQGNSA. The CDR3 DNA reads TGTGCCAGCAGCAACCCGGGACAGGGAGAGGAAAAACTGTTTTTT. It specifies CASSNPGQGEEKLFF.

The table lists this clonotype with a few counts. This sequence joins TRBV18 and TRBJ1-6, with D uncertain. Germline V gene lookup returns CDR1 KGHSH and CDR2 LQKENI. The V and J ends lost 3 bases and 9 bases respectively, with 15 bases between them. The CDR3 extends over 15 amino acids. This chain's CDR3 is CASSPLTMRASPLHF. For the CDR3, the DNA is TGTGCCAGCTCACCGCTGACAATGAGGGCTTCACCCCTCCACTTT.

This clonotype was observed a few times. The chain is built from TRBV11-2 and TRBJ2-7, with D perhaps matching TRBD1 (6 bases). The V gene's germline CDR1 is SGHAT and CDR2 FQNNGV. V shed 3 bases and J shed 7 bases, with 16 bases lying between them. The CDR3 totals 14 residues. CDR3 region: CASSLVGTGIEQYF. The CDR3 coding sequence is TGTGCCAGCAGCTTGGTGGGAACAGGGATTGAGCAGTACTTC.

This clonotype was seen only a few times. The chain recombines TRBV9 with TRBJ2-5; D not certain. The CDR3 consists of 13 residues. With 0 bases removed from V and 5 bases from J, the gap between germline ends came to 8 bases. Germline V lookup: CDR1 SGDLS, CDR2 YYNGEE. CDR3 residues: CASSVGVVETQYF. DNA of the CDR3: TGTGCCAGCAGCGTAGGTGTGGTGGAGACCCAGTACTTC.

This clonotype was seen ten or more times. CDR3 amino acids: CASSLPGQMATEAFF. CDR3 nucleotide sequence: TGTGCCAGCAGCTTACCGGGACAGATGGCCACTGAAGCTTTCTTT. The chain combines TRBV7-8 with TRBJ1-1, with 7 nucleotides matching TRBD1. V was clipped by 2 bases and J by 4 bases; unmatched bases: 7. The CDR3 length is 15 residues. CDR1 SGHVS and CDR2 FQNEAQ come from the germline V gene.

This clonotype occurred many times. The genes are TRBV12-3 or TRBV12-4 and TRBJ1-5, with TRBD1 matching 7 bases. The V segment lost 2 bases and the J segment 6 bases; nucleotides outside the gene matches: 7. CDR3 size: 15 residues. The CDR3 DNA reads TGTGCCAGCAGTTTATCGGGGCCAGGGGGTCAGCCCCAGCATTTT. Translating gives CASSLSGPGGQPQHF.

This clonotype showed up just a few times. This chain links TRBV29-1 with TRBJ1-1, with a possible D match to TRBD1 (6 bases). The germline V and J ends were trimmed by 6 bases and 4 bases, with 18 bases remaining between them. Germline CDR1 is SQVTM and CDR2 is ANQGSEA. This CDR3 spans 14 amino acids. CDR3 protein: CSVALGGLGTEAFF. CDR3 sequence (DNA): TGCAGCGTGGCATTAGGGGGATTGGGCACTGAAGCTTTCTTT.

The V gene is TRBV3-1, the J gene TRBJ2-7; D is tentatively TRBD1 or TRBD2 (6 bases each). V shed 1 base and J shed 3 bases, with 16 bases lying between them. CDR1 LGHDT and CDR2 YNNKEL come from the germline V gene (reference sequence). The CDR3 totals 16 residues. CDR3 residues: CASSQVGGTRSYEQYF. The CDR3, as DNA: TGTGCCAGCAGCCAAGTAGGCGGGACACGGAGCTACGAGCAGTACTTC.

The chain recombines TRBV11-2 with TRBJ1-5; D unclear. V was shortened by 3 bases and J by 4 bases, with 7 bases between the two germline ends. The CDR3 runs to 13 residues. The germline V gene has CDR1 SGHAT and CDR2 FQNNGV. As DNA, the CDR3 is TGTGCCAGCAGCTTGGAGATTAATCAGCCCCAGCATTTT. This gives the protein CASSLEINQPQHF.

This clonotype was found many times. The V call is TRBV9, the J call TRBJ2-2; 9 bases agree with TRBD2. Germline V gives CDR1 SGDLS, CDR2 YYNGEE. The CDR3 covers 16 residues. Trimming removed 4 bases from V and 2 bases from J; junction bases left unmatched: 6. The CDR3 loop reads CASSFSGGLNTGELFF. In nucleotides, the CDR3 is TGTGCCAGCAGCTTCAGCGGGGGGCTTAACACCGGGGAGCTGTTTTTT.

The gene calls are TRBV5-4 and TRBJ1-6; D remains ambiguous. Trimming took off 5 bases at V and 2 bases at J, with 11 bases between the two ends. Germline CDR1 SGHNT, CDR2 YYREEE (reference sequence). CDR3 length: 15 residues. CDR3 in DNA: TGTGCCAGCAGAAGGGTGGAGACCTATAATTCACCCCTCCACTTT. It is translated as CASRRVETYNSPLHF.

The sample holds many counts of this clonotype. The chain links TRBV5-1 to TRBJ2-2; TRBD2 agrees at 12 bases. Germline CDR1 is SGHRS and CDR2 is YFSETQ. The junction had 4 bases not matched to a gene; V was cut back by 4 bases and J by 6 bases. The CDR3 covers 15 residues. DNA for the CDR3: TGCGCCAGCAGCCCCGGACTAGCGGGGCCCGGGGAGCTGTTTTTT. It codes for CASSPGLAGPGELFF.

This chain connects TRBV19 to TRBJ2-1; weak D call: TRBD1 (6 bases). The CDR3 covers 15 residues. The germline V gene has CDR1 LNHDA and CDR2 SQIVND (reference sequence). The V and J ends lost 10 bases and 4 bases respectively, with 20 bases between them. CDR3 amino acids: CATRARGERYNEQFF. DNA of the CDR3: TGTGCCACCCGAGCCAGGGGTGAGAGGTACAATGAGCAGTTCTTC.

The gene calls are TRBV20-1 and TRBJ1-1; D is unresolved. The CDR3 runs 14 residues. V was cut by 0 bases and J by 2 bases, with 10 bases left in between. Germline values: CDR1 DFQATT, CDR2 SNEGSKA (reference sequence). CDR3 nucleotide sequence: TGCAGTGCTAGAGACGTACGGGCAAACACTGAAGCTTTCTTT. The encoded protein is CSARDVRANTEAFF.

The table lists this clonotype with a few counts. The gene calls are TRBV20-1 and TRBJ2-7; 13 bases agree with TRBD2. The CDR3 is made up of 14 amino acids. Germline-derived CDR1 and CDR2 are DFQATT and SNEGSKA (reference sequence). The V segment lost 5 bases and the J segment 7 bases; nucleotides outside the gene matches: 8. CDR3 amino acids: CSASGTSGAVEQYF. CDR3 nucleotide sequence: TGCAGTGCTTCCGGGACTAGCGGGGCGGTAGAGCAGTACTTC.

This clonotype was seen at least ten times. V usage is TRBV9 and J usage is TRBJ1-3; D is unclear. This CDR3 has 15 amino acids. V lost 0 bases, J lost 0 bases, and 7 bases lay in between. Germline V gives CDR1 SGDLS, CDR2 YYNGEE. The CDR3 loop reads CASSVEESSGNTIYF. CDR3 nucleotide sequence: TGTGCCAGCAGCGTAGAGGAGAGCTCTGGAAACACCATATATTTT.

In this sample, this clonotype turned up many times. The chain uses TRBV20-1 and TRBJ1-1; TRBD1 agrees at 7 bases. Germline CDR1 and CDR2: DFQATT and SNEGSKA (reference sequence). CDR3 length: 13 residues. Losses at the gene ends were 1 base for V and 4 bases for J; bases not matched to a gene: 3. CDR3 in amino acids: CSARGQGGTEAFF. The CDR3 DNA reads TGCAGTGCTAGAGGACAGGGAGGCACTGAAGCTTTCTTT.

This chain uses TRBV20-1 with TRBJ2-7, with 8 bases matching TRBD2. CDR3 length: 14 amino acids. Looked up from germline, CDR1 is DFQATT and CDR2 is SNEGSKA (reference sequence). Unmatched junction bases numbered 6, after V lost 3 bases and J lost 2 bases. The DNA of the CDR3 is TGCAGTGCTAGCTATAGCGGGGCCGCCTACGAGCAGTACTTC. Amino acids: CSASYSGAAYEQYF.

The chain couples TRBV28 to TRBJ1-2; D unclear. The CDR3 consists of 12 residues. Germline V lookup: CDR1 MDHEN, CDR2 SYDVKM. Trimming left V 9 bases short and J 4 bases short, with 12 bases between. The CDR3 is CASFRASYGYTF. The DNA for the CDR3 is TGTGCCAGTTTCCGGGCCTCCTATGGCTACACCTTC.

The chain joins TRBV20-1 to TRBJ1-2; D remains ambiguous. Germline V gene lookup returns CDR1 DFQATT and CDR2 SNEGSKA (reference sequence). The germline V and J ends were trimmed by 1 base and 8 bases, with 8 bases remaining between them. CDR3 length: 11 residues. The CDR3 DNA reads as TGCAGTGCTAGAGCACCCGAAGGCTACACCTTC. Protein sequence: CSARAPEGYTF.